The present T cell receptor beta chain was sequenced within a study of shared clonotypes between healthy human individuals. Study observations and caveats: Naive subsets tended to show greater estimated richness than memory subsets. Compared with clonotypes that all four donors shared, non-shared clonotypes had lower generation probabilities.

CD45RO negativity and positive selection for CCR7 defined naive CD8 cells, a population that excluded terminally differentiated effector memory CD45RA+ cells. This CDR3 is built from 14 residues. The ends were cut back, 5 bases at V and 4 bases at J, with 14 bases in the middle. Germline-derived CDR1 and CDR2 are SGHTA and FQGNSA. Concerning this clone itself: Its cognate antigen is unknown.

Each cell subset's genomic DNA was divided evenly among several immunoSEQ plates. Replicate sorted-subset PCRs were loaded with around 0.2 ug DNA, 30,000 to 35,000 T cell genomes. Profiled with immunoSEQ multiplex PCR; TCRdb holds only in-frame clones, not every one. Altogether about 800,000 clones are present, about 96% being singletons, with the ten largest covering about 0.21%. This chain connects TRBV7-2 to TRBJ1-1; D ambiguous. This clonotype was obtained from a man aged 25-45 years in good health. Material: naive CD8+ T cells sorted from blood. The DNA of the CDR3 is TGTGCCAGCAGCCACAGCCTGGGGAGCACTGAAGCTTTCTTT. Protein product: CASSHSLGSTEAFF.